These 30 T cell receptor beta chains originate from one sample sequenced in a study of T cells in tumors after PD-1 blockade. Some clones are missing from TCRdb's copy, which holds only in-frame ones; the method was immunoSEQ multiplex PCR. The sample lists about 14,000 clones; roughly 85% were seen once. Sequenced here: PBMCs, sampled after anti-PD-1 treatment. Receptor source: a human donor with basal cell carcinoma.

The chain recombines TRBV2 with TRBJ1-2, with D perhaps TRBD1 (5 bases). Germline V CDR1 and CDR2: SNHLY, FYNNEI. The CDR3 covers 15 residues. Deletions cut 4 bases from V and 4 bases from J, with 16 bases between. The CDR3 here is CASSGDSSGGYGYTF. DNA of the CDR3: TGTGCCAGCAGTGGGGACTCCTCGGGCGGCTATGGCTACACCTTC.

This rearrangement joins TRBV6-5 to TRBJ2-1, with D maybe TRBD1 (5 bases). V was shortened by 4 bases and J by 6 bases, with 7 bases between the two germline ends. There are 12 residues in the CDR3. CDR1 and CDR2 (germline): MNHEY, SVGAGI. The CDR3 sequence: CASSSRANEQFF. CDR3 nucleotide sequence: TGTGCCAGCAGTTCCAGGGCCAATGAGCAGTTCTTC.

The CDR3 loop is CASSQSRGNGTDTQYF. CDR3 DNA sequence: TGTGCCAGCAGCCAATCCAGGGGCAACGGCACAGATACGCAGTATTTT. The gene calls are TRBV21-1 and TRBJ2-3; the table's D gene call, TRBD1, was not cross checked with the DNA. TRBV21-1 is designated a pseudogene. The CDR3 is 16 amino acids.

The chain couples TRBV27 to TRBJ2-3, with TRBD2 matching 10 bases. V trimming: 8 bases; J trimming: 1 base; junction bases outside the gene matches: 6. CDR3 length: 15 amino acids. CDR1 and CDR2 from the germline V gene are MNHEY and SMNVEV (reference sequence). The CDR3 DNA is TGTGCCAGCGTGGAGACTAGCGGGCGCACAGATACGCAGTATTTT. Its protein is CASVETSGRTDTQYF.

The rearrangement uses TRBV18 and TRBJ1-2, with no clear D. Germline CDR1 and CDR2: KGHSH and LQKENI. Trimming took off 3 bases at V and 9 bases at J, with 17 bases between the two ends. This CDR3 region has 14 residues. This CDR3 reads CASSPTQDTGSYTF. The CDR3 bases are TGTGCCAGCTCACCTACCCAGGATACCGGGAGCTACACCTTC.

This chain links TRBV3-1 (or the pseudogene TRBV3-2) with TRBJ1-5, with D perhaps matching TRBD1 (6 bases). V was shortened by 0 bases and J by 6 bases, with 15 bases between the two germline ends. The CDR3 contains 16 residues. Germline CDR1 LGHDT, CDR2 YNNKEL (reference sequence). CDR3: CASSQDLARGGQPQHF. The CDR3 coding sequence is TGTGCCAGCAGCCAAGATCTTGCCAGGGGTGGTCAGCCCCAGCATTTT.

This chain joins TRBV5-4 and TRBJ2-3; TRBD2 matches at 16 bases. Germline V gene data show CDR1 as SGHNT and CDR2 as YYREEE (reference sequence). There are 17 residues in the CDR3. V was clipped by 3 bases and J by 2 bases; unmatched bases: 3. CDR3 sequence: CASSSGLAGGFTDTQYF. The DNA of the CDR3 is TGTGCCAGCAGCTCGGGACTAGCGGGAGGGTTCACAGATACGCAGTATTTT.

The CDR3 bases are TGTGCCAGCAGCCAACAGGTGATTTATGGCTACACCTTC. Residues: CASSQQVIYGYTF. The V call is TRBV12-3 or TRBV12-4, the J call TRBJ1-2, with D possibly matching TRBD1 (5 bases). Trimming took 6 bases from V and 5 from J, leaving 13 bases between them. The CDR3 is 13 amino acids.

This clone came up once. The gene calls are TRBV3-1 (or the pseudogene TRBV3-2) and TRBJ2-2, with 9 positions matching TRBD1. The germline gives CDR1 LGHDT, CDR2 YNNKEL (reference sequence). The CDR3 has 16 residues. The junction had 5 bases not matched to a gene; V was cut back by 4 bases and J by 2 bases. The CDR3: CASSPSGQGNTGELFF. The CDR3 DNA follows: TGTGCCAGCAGCCCCTCGGGACAGGGAAACACCGGGGAGCTGTTTTTT.

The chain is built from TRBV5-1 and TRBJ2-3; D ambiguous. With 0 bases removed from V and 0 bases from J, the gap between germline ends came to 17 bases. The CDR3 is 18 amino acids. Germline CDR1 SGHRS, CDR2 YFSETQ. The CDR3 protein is CASSLDLVKLRSTDTQYF. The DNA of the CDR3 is TGCGCCAGCAGCTTGGACCTGGTAAAATTGAGGAGCACAGATACGCAGTATTTT.

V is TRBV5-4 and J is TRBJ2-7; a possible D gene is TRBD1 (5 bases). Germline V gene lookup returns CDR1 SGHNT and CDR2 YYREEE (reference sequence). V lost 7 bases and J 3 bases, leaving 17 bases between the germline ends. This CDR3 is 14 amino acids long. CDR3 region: CASPTTVRVYEQYF. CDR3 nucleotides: TGTGCCAGCCCAACTACGGTCAGGGTCTACGAGCAGTACTTC.

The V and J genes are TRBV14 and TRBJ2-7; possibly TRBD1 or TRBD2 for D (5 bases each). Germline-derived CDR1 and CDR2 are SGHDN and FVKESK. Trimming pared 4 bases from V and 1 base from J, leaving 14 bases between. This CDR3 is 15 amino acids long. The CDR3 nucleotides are TGTGCCAGCAGCCCCCCGGGACGGGGTTCCTACGAGCAGTACTTC. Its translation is CASSPPGRGSYEQYF. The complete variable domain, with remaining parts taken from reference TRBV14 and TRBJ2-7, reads EAGVTQFPSHSVIEKGQTVTLRCDPISGHDNLYWYRRVMGKEIKFLLHFVKESKQDESGMPNNRFLAERTGGTYSTLKVQPAELEDSGVYFCASSPPGRGSYEQYFGPGTRLTVT.

CDR3 DNA sequence: TGTGCCTGGAGCGCCTTTTCCTACGAGCAGTACTTC. Translation gives CAWSAFSYEQYF. The J gene is TRBJ2-7, the V gene TRBV30, with D hard to call. Germline V gene lookup returns CDR1 GTSNPN and CDR2 SVGIG (reference sequence). The V end was cut by 3 bases, the J end by 1 base, with 7 bases between. CDR3 size: 12 residues.

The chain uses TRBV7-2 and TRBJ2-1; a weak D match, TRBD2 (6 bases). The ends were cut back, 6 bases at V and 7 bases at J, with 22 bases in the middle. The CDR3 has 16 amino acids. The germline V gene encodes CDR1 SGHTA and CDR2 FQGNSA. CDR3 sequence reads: CASSRTEGLRPNEQFF. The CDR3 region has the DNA TGTGCCAGCAGTAGGACCGAGGGACTCCGACCAAATGAGCAGTTCTTC.

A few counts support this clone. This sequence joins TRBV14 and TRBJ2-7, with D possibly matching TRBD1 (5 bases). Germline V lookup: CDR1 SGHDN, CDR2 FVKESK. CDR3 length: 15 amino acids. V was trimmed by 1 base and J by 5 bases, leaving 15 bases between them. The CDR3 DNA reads TGTGCCAGCAGCCAAGCTCCAGGGCCTCTCAACGAGCAGTACTTC. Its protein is CASSQAPGPLNEQYF.

CDR3 residues: CASSRTWGGRETGELFF. The CDR3 DNA follows: TGCGCCAGCAGCCGGACCTGGGGGGGGCGCGAAACCGGGGAGCTGTTTTTT. This chain links TRBV4-1 with TRBJ2-2; the D gene is possibly TRBD2 (7 bases). CDR1 MGHRA and CDR2 YSYEKL come from the germline V gene. This CDR3 spans 17 amino acids. V was clipped by 4 bases and J by 5 bases, with 20 bases between them.

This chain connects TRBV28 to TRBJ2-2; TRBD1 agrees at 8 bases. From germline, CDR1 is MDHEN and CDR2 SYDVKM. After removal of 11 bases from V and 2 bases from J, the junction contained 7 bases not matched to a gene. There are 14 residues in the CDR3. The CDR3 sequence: CAARDRINTGELFF. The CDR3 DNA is TGTGCCGCCCGGGACAGGATTAACACCGGGGAGCTGTTTTTT.

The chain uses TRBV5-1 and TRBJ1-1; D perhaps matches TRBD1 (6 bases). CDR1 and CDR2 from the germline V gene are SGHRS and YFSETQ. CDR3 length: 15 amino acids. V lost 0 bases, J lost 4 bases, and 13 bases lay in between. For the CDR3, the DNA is TGCGCCAGCAGCTTGGAGGACAGTTGGGGCACTGAAGCTTTCTTT. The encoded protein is CASSLEDSWGTEAFF.

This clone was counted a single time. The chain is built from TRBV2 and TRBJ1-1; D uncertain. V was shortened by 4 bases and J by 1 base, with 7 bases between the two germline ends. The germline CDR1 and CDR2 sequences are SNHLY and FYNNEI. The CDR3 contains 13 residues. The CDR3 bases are TGTGCCAGCAGTGTGCGAGCGAACACTGAAGCTTTCTTT. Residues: CASSVRANTEAFF.

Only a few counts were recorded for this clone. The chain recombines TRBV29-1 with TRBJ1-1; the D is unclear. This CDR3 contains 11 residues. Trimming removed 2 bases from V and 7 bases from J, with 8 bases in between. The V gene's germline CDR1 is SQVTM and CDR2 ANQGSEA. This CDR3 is CSVERGIEAFF. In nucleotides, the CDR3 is TGCAGCGTTGAAAGAGGGATTGAAGCTTTCTTT.

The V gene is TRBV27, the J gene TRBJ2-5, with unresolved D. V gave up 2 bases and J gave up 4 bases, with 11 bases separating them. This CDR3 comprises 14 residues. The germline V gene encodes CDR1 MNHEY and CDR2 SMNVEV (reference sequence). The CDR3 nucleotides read TGTGCCAGCAGTTTACGCTCGTTTCCAGAGACCCAGTACTTC. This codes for CASSLRSFPETQYF.

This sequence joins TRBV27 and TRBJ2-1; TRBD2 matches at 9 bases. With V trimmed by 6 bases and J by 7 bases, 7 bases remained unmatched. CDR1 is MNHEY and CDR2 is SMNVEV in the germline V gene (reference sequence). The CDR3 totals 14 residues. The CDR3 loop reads CASRNSGSGNEQFF. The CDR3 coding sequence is TGTGCCAGCAGAAATAGCGGGAGCGGGAATGAGCAGTTCTTC.

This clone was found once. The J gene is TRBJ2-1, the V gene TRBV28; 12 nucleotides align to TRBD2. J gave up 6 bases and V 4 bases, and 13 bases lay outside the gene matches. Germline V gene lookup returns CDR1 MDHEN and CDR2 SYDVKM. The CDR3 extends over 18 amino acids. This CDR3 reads CASSSPRTSGKISNEQFF. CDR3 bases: TGTGCCAGCAGTTCCCCTCGGACTAGCGGGAAAATAAGCAATGAGCAGTTCTTC.

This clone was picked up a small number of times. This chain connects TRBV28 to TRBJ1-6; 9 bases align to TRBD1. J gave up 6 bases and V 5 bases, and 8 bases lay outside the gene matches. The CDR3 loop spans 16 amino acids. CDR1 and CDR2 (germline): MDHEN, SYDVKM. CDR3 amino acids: CASSPGTGLPNSPLHF. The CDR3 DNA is TGTGCCAGCAGTCCCGGGACAGGGCTGCCTAATTCACCCCTCCACTTT.

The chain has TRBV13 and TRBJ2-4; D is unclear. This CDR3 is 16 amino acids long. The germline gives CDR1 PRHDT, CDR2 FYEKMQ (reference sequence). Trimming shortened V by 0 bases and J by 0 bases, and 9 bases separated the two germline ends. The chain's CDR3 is CASSLGSVIAKNIQYF. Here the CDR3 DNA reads TGTGCCAGCAGCTTAGGATCGGTAATAGCCAAAAACATTCAGTACTTC. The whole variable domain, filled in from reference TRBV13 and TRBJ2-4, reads AAGVIQSPRHLIKEKRETATLKCYPIPRHDTVYWYQQGPGQDPQFLISFYEKMQSDKGSIPDRFSAQQFSDYHSELNMSSLELGDSALYFCASSLGSVIAKNIQYFGAGTRLSVL.

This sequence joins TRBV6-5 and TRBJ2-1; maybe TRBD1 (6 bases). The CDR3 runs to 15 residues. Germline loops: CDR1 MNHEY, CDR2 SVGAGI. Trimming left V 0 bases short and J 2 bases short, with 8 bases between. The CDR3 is CASSYSRGAYNEQFF. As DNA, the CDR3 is TGTGCCAGCAGTTACTCCAGGGGTGCCTACAATGAGCAGTTCTTC.

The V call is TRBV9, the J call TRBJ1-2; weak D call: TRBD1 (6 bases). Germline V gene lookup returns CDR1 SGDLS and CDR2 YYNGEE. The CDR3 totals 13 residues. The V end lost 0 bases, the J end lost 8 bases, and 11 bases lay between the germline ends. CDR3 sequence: CASSVEGGTGYTF. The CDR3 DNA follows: TGTGCCAGCAGCGTAGAGGGGGGCACGGGCTACACCTTC. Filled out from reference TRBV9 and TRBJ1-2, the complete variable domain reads DSGVTQTPKHLITATGQRVTLRCSPRSGDLSVYWYQQSLDQGLQFLIQYYNGEERAKGNILERFSAQQFPDLHSELNLSSLELGDSALYFCASSVEGGTGYTFGSGTRLTVV.

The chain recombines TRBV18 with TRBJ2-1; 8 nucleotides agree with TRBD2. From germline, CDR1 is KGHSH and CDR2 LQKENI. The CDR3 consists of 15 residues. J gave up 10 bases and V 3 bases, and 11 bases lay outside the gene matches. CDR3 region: CASSPLGREVGEQFF. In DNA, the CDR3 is TGTGCCAGCTCACCCCTAGGGCGGGAGGTTGGCGAGCAGTTCTTC.

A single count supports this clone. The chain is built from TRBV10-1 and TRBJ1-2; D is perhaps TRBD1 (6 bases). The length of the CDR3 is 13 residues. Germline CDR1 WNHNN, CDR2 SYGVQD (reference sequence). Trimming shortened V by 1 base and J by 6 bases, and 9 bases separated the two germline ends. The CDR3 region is CASSEFTGHGYTF. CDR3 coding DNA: TGCGCCAGCAGTGAGTTTACAGGGCATGGCTACACCTTC.

The CDR3 DNA reads TGTGCCAGCAGTGTTACAGGGTCCCAACGGGATGGCTACACCTTC. It translates to CASSVTGSQRDGYTF. The chain recombines TRBV28 with TRBJ1-2; tentative D call: TRBD1 (6 bases). Germline-derived CDR1 and CDR2 are MDHEN and SYDVKM. Trimming cost V 5 bases and J 6 bases, with 19 bases left between them. CDR3 length: 15 amino acids.